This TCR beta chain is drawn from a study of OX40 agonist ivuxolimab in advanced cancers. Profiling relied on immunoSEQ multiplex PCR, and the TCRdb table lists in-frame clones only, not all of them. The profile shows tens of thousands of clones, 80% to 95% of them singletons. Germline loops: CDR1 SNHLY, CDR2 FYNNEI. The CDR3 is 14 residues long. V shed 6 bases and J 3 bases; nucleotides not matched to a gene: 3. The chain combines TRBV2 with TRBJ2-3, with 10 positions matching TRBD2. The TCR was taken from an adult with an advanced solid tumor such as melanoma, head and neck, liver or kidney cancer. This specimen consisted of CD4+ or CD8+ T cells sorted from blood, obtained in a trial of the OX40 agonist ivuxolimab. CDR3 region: CASRLTSGTDTQYF. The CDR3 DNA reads TGTGCCAGCAGGTTGACTAGCGGGACAGATACGCAGTATTTT.